This T cell receptor beta chain was sequenced in a study of blood T cell repertoires in COVID-19. Overall study: Sources were T cells, B-cell-depleted T cells, or PBMCs; the material itself was cDNA or gDNA.

CDR1 LNHNV and CDR2 YYDKDF come from the germline V gene (reference sequence). The V end was cut by 3 bases, the J end by 0 bases, with 9 bases between. CDR3 length: 15 amino acids. Original methodology: Nucleated cell counts were estimated from reference gene primer amplification. TCRdb's copy holds only in-frame clones and misses some; the assay was immunoSEQ multiplex PCR. That table furnishes V, J and clone size, whereas the DNA furnished D and trimming. Here the sample spans 200,000 to 300,000 clones, 88% being singletons. The sample was peripheral blood. The clonotype originates from a human donor in a cohort sampled during active COVID-19. The chain has TRBV15 and TRBJ1-3; unclear D gene. CDR3 nucleotide sequence: TGTGCCACCAGCAGGTTCCTCAGCTCTGGAAACACCATATATTTT. Encoded protein: CATSRFLSSGNTIYF.